One and the same sample provided the 3 T cell receptor beta chains below, sequenced in a study of blood T cell repertoires in COVID-19. Produced via immunoSEQ multiplex PCR; TCRdb's table is partial and in-frame only. Among about 250,000 clones listed, roughly 84% were seen once. Sequenced material: peripheral blood. The origin of the receptors is a person aged 70 to 85 with COVID-19, enrolled during active disease.

This chain links TRBV3-1 (or the pseudogene TRBV3-2) with TRBJ2-7; D is ambiguous. This CDR3 spans 12 amino acids. Germline loops: CDR1 LGHDT, CDR2 YNNKEL (reference sequence). Trimming shortened V by 1 base and J by 4 bases, and 5 bases separated the two germline ends. The CDR3 bases are TGTGCCAGCAGCCAAGTACAATACGAGCAGTACTTC. Protein product: CASSQVQYEQYF.

The chain uses TRBV7-2 and TRBJ2-4, with TRBD2 as a possible D gene (5 bases). The CDR3 contains 13 residues. V lost 4 bases, J lost 7 bases, and 11 bases lay in between. Germline V gene data show CDR1 as SGHTA and CDR2 as FQGNSA. The CDR3 is CASSSAPGNIQYF. DNA of the CDR3: TGTGCCAGCAGCTCTGCCCCGGGGAACATTCAGTACTTC.

The J gene is TRBJ1-1, the V gene TRBV7-8, with D perhaps TRBD1 (5 bases). Germline values: CDR1 SGHVS, CDR2 FQNEAQ. CDR3 size: 18 residues. The germline V and J ends were trimmed by 8 bases and 0 bases, with 25 bases remaining between them. In DNA form, the CDR3 reads TGTGCCAGCTTGAGTCAGACAAGGGGAATTGTGATGAACACTGAAGCTTTCTTT. This encodes CASLSQTRGIVMNTEAFF.